The text below deals with one T cell receptor beta chain. This clonotype was seen a handful of times. There is no known antigen for this receptor. Nothing much larger sits one base from this clone, and base qualities are not available. Library method: 5' RACE. The data were produced on an Illumina HiSeq 2500. A second PCR of about 7 to 12 cycles was run with a J-beta primer mix and a sample-barcoded 5' primer. Each TCR beta cDNA molecule received a unique molecular identifier from a template-switch 5' adaptor carrying 12 random nucleotides. Each sample yielded at least 3 million CDR3-containing paired-end reads. The Mint cDNA synthesis kit, primed by a TRBC-specific oligonucleotide, was used to synthesize first-strand cDNA from all RNA. Following uracil-DNA glycosylase treatment, a first 18-cycle PCR with universal primers M1SS and BC2_uni_R was performed on all cDNA. The authors' pipeline ran thus. Normalization of each sample was performed by random selection of 1 million high-quality reads, each carrying a distinct molecular identifier. Reads sharing molecular identifiers were discarded rather than binned into consensus sequences. CDR3 identification, clonotype clustering and error correction used MiTCR with a Q25 quality threshold and the strictest error-elimination algorithm. A nonparametric unseen species model with Euler transformation was used to estimate a lower bound on total TCR beta diversity. The raw public reads went through TCRdb reprocessing: fastp at Q25, MiXCR clone calling, in-frame beta chains kept. Every CDR3 protein is listed once, alongside the most common genes and DNA of its rows. The V and J calls come from TCRdb's annotation, not from the publication. The sample contains hundreds of thousands of distinct CDR3 sequences, under 25% of them found a single time. 3.5% to 4% of the sample comes from the top ten.

The sample originates from a study of blood T cells in healthy people across ages (dated by TCRdb to about 2015). Notes on the research overall: In model experiments, template switching captured about one uniquely barcoded TCR beta cDNA molecule for every two T cells. For two donors (one aged 18 to 30 and one aged 80 or older), the study analyzed two additional independent replicas of 1 million unique cDNA reads from the same blood draw. Age-related changes in TCR beta repertoire diversity were measured in the study by deep sequencing normalized with unique cDNA molecular identifiers. To avoid experimental bias, donors of different ages were spread randomly across the sequencing lanes. Four age groups were formed from the donors: young (average about 17 years), middle-aged (approximately 40), aged (more than 55) and long-lived (about 75).

The trim is 5 bases for V and 0 bases for J, with a gap of 21 bases between the germline ends. CDR1 and CDR2, per the germline V gene, are SGHVS and FQNEAQ. Including cysteine and phenylalanine, the CDR3 has 18 amino acids. The sequence is cut down to CDR3 DNA, 54 bases in frame from base 1. The full study reports these points: The long-lived group showed more naive CD4+ T cells, fewer expanded clones and increased TCR diversity than the aged group, suggesting age selection. As age increased, observed TCR beta diversity per million T cells dropped in a roughly linear way, and a significant reduction was already evident by age 40. Bulk unsorted PBMC profiling prevented conclusive comparison of naive and antigen-experienced compartments. The CMV infection status of donors was not known, potentially confounding age-related changes in expanded clonotypes. Estimates of total diversity based on one million sequenced T cells were considered lower bounds and underestimates. Observed TCR beta diversity correlated strongly with the percentage of naive T cells measured by flow cytometry.

Systemically healthy Caucasian individuals from Russia, 39 in total and aged about 6 to 95 years, were included as donors. Each donor gave 9 to 10 milliliters of peripheral blood, collected into EDTA-treated Vacutainer tubes. Ficoll-Paque density-gradient centrifugation was used to isolate PBMCs, with at least 7 million obtained per sample. Trizol reagent was used to extract total RNA from the PBMCs, yielding at least 5.5 micrograms per sample. The percentages of naive CD45RAhigh/CD27high T cells were determined by flow cytometry on a PBMC aliquot from every donor. Material for sequencing was blood. The sequence links TRBV7-8 to TRBJ2-3; the D call is possibly TRBD1 or TRBD2, each sharing 5 bases. The TCR sequence derives from a man aged 65 to 85 in good health. The CDR3 protein sequence reads: CASSPRDAAALSTDTQYF. The DNA sequence is TGTGCCAGCAGCCCCAGGGATGCAGCGGCCCTTAGCACAGATACGCAGTATTTT.